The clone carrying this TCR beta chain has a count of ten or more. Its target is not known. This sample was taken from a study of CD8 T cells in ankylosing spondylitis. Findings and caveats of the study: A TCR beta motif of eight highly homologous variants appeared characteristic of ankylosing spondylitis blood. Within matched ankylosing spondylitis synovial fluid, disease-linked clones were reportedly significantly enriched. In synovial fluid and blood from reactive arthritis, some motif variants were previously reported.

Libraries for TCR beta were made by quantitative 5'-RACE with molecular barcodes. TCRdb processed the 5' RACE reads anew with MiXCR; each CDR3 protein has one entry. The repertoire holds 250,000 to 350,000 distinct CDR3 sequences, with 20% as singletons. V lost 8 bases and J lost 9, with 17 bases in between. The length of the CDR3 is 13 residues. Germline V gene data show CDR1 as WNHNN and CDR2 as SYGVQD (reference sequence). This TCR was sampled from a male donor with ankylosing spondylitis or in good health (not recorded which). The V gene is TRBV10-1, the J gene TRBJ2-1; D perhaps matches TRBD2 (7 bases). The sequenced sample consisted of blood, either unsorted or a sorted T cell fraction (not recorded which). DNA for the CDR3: TGCGCCAGCCGCGAGGGGGGGAAGAGTGAGCAGTTCTTC. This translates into CASREGGKSEQFF.